The rows below give T cell receptor beta chains drawn from one sample of a study of cytomegalovirus exposure and HLA in healthy donors. Produced via immunoSEQ multiplex PCR; TCRdb's table is partial and in-frame only. This sample has 64,000 or so clones, with around three quarters found just once. Input material: PBMCs. The receptors here all came from a woman in her 50s in good health and CMV-seropositive. Each CDR3 is given with its conserved first and last residue. The order of the fields is CDR3 DNA, CDR3 protein, V gene, clone size, D gene, J gene. A D gene is named only where the DNA matches it firmly. For some rows the clone size is stated as once, few or many, or as a class when expanded; others skip it.

DNA: TGTGCCAGCAGCGTAAGGACTAGCGGGAGAAACTACCACGAGCAGTACTTC; CDR3: CASSVRTSGRNYHEQYF; V: TRBV11-2; size: -; D: TRBD2; J: TRBJ2-7
DNA: TGTGCCACCAGCAGAGATGACTCACCGTCCGAGCAGTACTTC; CDR3: CATSRDDSPSEQYF; V: TRBV15; size: -; D: -; J: TRBJ2-7
DNA: TGTGCCTGGAGGACCCTCTACGGACAGGCGCTTAACTATGGCTACACCTTC; CDR3: CAWRTLYGQALNYGYTF; V: TRBV30; size: -; D: TRBD1; J: TRBJ1-2
DNA: TGCGCCAGCAGCAAAGGGCCACTAGCGGGAGGGCCGACGACCGGGGAGCTGTTTTTT; CDR3: CASSKGPLAGGPTTGELFF; V: TRBV4-1; size: -; D: TRBD2; J: TRBJ2-2
DNA: TGTGCCAGCAGCTTACAACAGGACTCCTACGAGCAGTACTTC; CDR3: CASSLQQDSYEQYF; V: TRBV7-2; size: -; D: -; J: TRBJ2-7
DNA: TGTGCCAGCAGAAGCTTAGCGGGAGAAGCGGGAGATACGCAGTATTTT; CDR3: CASRSLAGEAGDTQYF; V: TRBV6-6; size: -; D: TRBD2; J: TRBJ2-3
DNA: TGTGCCAGCAGTTTGACACTTAGCTCCTACGAGCAGTACTTC; CDR3: CASSLTLSSYEQYF; V: TRBV27; size: -; D: -; J: TRBJ2-7
DNA: TGTGCCAGCAGTTTAATCCCAACACCAGCGGGGGGCACAGATACGCAGTATTTT; CDR3: CASSLIPTPAGGTDTQYF; V: TRBV28; size: -; D: TRBD2; J: TRBJ2-3
DNA: TGTGCCAGCAGCTTGCTCGGTCTAGTAAACTATGGCTACACCTTC; CDR3: CASSLLGLVNYGYTF; V: TRBV7-9; size: -; D: -; J: TRBJ1-2
DNA: TGCGCCAGCAGCTTGGACGCGTCACCCCTCCACTTT; CDR3: CASSLDASPLHF; V: TRBV5-1; size: once; D: -; J: TRBJ1-6
DNA: TGCGCCAGCAGCTTTACCGCTAGCGGAACTAGCCCAGATACGCAGTATTTT; CDR3: CASSFTASGTSPDTQYF; V: TRBV5-1; size: few; D: TRBD2; J: TRBJ2-3
DNA: TGTGCCAGCACCACCGGCGGGGGCCAGACCTATGGCTACACCTTC; CDR3: CASTTGGGQTYGYTF; V: TRBV28; size: -; D: -; J: TRBJ1-2
DNA: TGCAGCGTCCCCTCGCGCAGGGGGTGGGAAAGCGGGAGGGCCCAAGAGACCCAGTACTTC; CDR3: CSVPSRRGWESGRAQETQYF; V: TRBV29-1; size: few; D: TRBD2; J: TRBJ2-5
DNA: TGTGCCATCAGTGAGTCGACAGGGATCGGCACAGATACGCAGTATTTT; CDR3: CAISESTGIGTDTQYF; V: TRBV10-3; size: -; D: TRBD1; J: TRBJ2-3
DNA: TGTGCCAGCAACAACCCCGGGACAGGGTCCTACGAGCAGTACTTC; CDR3: CASNNPGTGSYEQYF; V: TRBV6-6; size: few; D: TRBD1; J: TRBJ2-7
DNA: TGTGCCAGTAGTATCGGGGCCTACGAGCAGTACTTC; CDR3: CASSIGAYEQYF; V: TRBV19; size: -; D: -; J: TRBJ2-7
DNA: TGCAGCACGAGGGGTTTGGGGGGAGGGACTGAAGCTTTCTTT; CDR3: CSTRGLGGGTEAFF; V: TRBV29-1; size: -; D: -; J: TRBJ1-1
DNA: TGTGCCAGCAGGTGGGGGGGGCTTACAGATACGCAGTATTTT; CDR3: CASRWGGLTDTQYF; V: TRBV25-1; size: few; D: -; J: TRBJ2-3
DNA: TGTGCCAGCAGCTTAGAGCGGTTAGAGACCCAGTACTTC; CDR3: CASSLERLETQYF; V: TRBV11-2; size: -; D: -; J: TRBJ2-5
DNA: TGTGCCATCAGAGGACAGGGGGCTGAGGACTATGGCTACACCTTC; CDR3: CAIRGQGAEDYGYTF; V: TRBV10-3; size: -; D: TRBD1; J: TRBJ1-2
DNA: TGCGCCAGCAGTGTGGGAGCAGGGGAAGAGACCCAGTACTTC; CDR3: CASSVGAGEETQYF; V: TRBV10-1; size: -; D: -; J: TRBJ2-5
DNA: TGCGCCAGCAGCTTGGACCTGACAGGGGGCGCTTACGAGCAGTACTTC; CDR3: CASSLDLTGGAYEQYF; V: TRBV5-1; size: -; D: TRBD1; J: TRBJ2-7
DNA: TGCGCCAGCAGCGGGGGACAGCGGAATAATTCACCCCTCCACTTT; CDR3: CASSGGQRNNSPLHF; V: TRBV5-1; size: -; D: TRBD1; J: TRBJ1-6
DNA: TGCGCCAGCAGCCAAGCCGGGACAGGCATCTTCCAAGAGACCCAGTACTTC; CDR3: CASSQAGTGIFQETQYF; V: TRBV4-3; size: -; D: TRBD1; J: TRBJ2-5
DNA: TGTGCCAGCAGCTTTCGGACAGGGGCCTATGGCTACACCTTC; CDR3: CASSFRTGAYGYTF; V: TRBV5-4; size: -; D: TRBD1; J: TRBJ1-2
DNA: TGTGCCAGCAGCTTACCAGGGTCTAGGGATGGCTACACCTTC; CDR3: CASSLPGSRDGYTF; V: TRBV5-5; size: -; D: -; J: TRBJ1-2
DNA: TGTGCCAGCAGCCGTGAATATAGTAGTATTACCACTAGCACAGATACGCAGTATTTT; CDR3: CASSREYSSITTSTDTQYF; V: TRBV2; size: -; D: -; J: TRBJ2-3
DNA: TGCGCCAGCAGCTTGAGCTCTAAGAACACTGAAGCTTTCTTT; CDR3: CASSLSSKNTEAFF; V: TRBV5-1; size: few; D: -; J: TRBJ1-1
DNA: TGTGCCAGCAGCGATGGGGGACAGGGGAGTGGAAACACCATATATTTT; CDR3: CASSDGGQGSGNTIYF; V: TRBV7-7; size: -; D: TRBD1; J: TRBJ1-3
DNA: TGTGCCAGCAGCTTGGTACAGGGGATAGCTGGGGCCAACGTCCTGACTTTC; CDR3: CASSLVQGIAGANVLTF; V: TRBV5-6; size: -; D: TRBD1; J: TRBJ2-6
DNA: TGTGCCAGTAGTGTGCGGGCGGGCGGGGACTCCTACGAGCAGTACTTC; CDR3: CASSVRAGGDSYEQYF; V: TRBV19; size: -; D: -; J: TRBJ2-7
DNA: TGTGCCAGCAGTCCGTACAGGGATAATCAGCCCCAGCATTTT; CDR3: CASSPYRDNQPQHF; V: TRBV6-5; size: -; D: -; J: TRBJ1-5
DNA: -; CDR3: CASSYSFFGSTDTQYF; V: TRBV6-5; size: -; D: -; J: TRBJ2-3
DNA: TGCAGCGTTGATGGGCTAGCGGGGGAGACCCAGTACTTC; CDR3: CSVDGLAGETQYF; V: TRBV29-1; size: -; D: TRBD2; J: TRBJ2-5
DNA: TGTGCCAGCTCACAGAAGGGAGGTGGTGGCTACACCTTC; CDR3: CASSQKGGGGYTF; V: TRBV18; size: once; D: -; J: TRBJ1-2
DNA: TGCGCCAGCAGTGAGGAGGTCCGGGGAGCTTTCTTT; CDR3: CASSEEVRGAFF; V: TRBV10-2; size: -; D: -; J: TRBJ1-1
DNA: TGTGCCAGCAGTATTGGACTGGGTAATGAAAAACTGTTTTTT; CDR3: CASSIGLGNEKLFF; V: TRBV27; size: -; D: -; J: TRBJ1-4
DNA: TGTGCCAGCAGCCCCGCATCGGGGGGGGCAGCTACCGGGGAGCTGTTTTTT; CDR3: CASSPASGGAATGELFF; V: TRBV9; size: -; D: TRBD2; J: TRBJ2-2
DNA: TGCAGTGTCCAGTCTCAAGAGACCCAGTACTTC; CDR3: CSVQSQETQYF; V: TRBV20-1; size: -; D: -; J: TRBJ2-5
DNA: TGCGCCAGCAGCCTCGGCGGCTTTCGCACAGATACGCAGTATTTT; CDR3: CASSLGGFRTDTQYF; V: TRBV5-1; size: -; D: -; J: TRBJ2-3
DNA: TGTGCCAGTAGTCCCCAAGGACAGGGGGCATTGTACGAGCAGTACTTC; CDR3: CASSPQGQGALYEQYF; V: TRBV19; size: -; D: TRBD1; J: TRBJ2-7
DNA: TGTGCCTGGAGTTACGGAGAGACCTATGGCTACACCTTC; CDR3: CAWSYGETYGYTF; V: TRBV30; size: -; D: -; J: TRBJ1-2
DNA: TGTGCCAGCAGCTTCCAGGGCCCAGGGGGCACTGAAGCTTTCTTT; CDR3: CASSFQGPGGTEAFF; V: TRBV11-2; size: -; D: TRBD1; J: TRBJ1-1
DNA: TGCGCCAGCAGCCCCCGGACTAGCGGGAAAACCTACAATGAGCAGTTCTTC; CDR3: CASSPRTSGKTYNEQFF; V: TRBV4-1; size: -; D: TRBD2; J: TRBJ2-1
DNA: TGTGCCAGCAGTCCCGGACAGGTAGGCAATCAGCCCCAGCATTTT; CDR3: CASSPGQVGNQPQHF; V: TRBV25-1; size: few; D: TRBD1; J: TRBJ1-5
DNA: TGTGCCACGGCAGCGGGAGGGGGCGAGCAGTACTTC; CDR3: CATAAGGGEQYF; V: TRBV27; size: -; D: TRBD2; J: TRBJ2-7
DNA: TGTGCCATCTCCGGACGGGGGGCGAGCAATCAGCCCCAGCATTTT; CDR3: CAISGRGASNQPQHF; V: TRBV10-3; size: -; D: -; J: TRBJ1-5
DNA: TGTGCCAGCAGCTTAGCCCCTAGCGGGAGATACAATGAGCAGTTCTTC; CDR3: CASSLAPSGRYNEQFF; V: TRBV7-2; size: -; D: TRBD2; J: TRBJ2-1
DNA: TGTGCCAGTACGGAGGGGACGGTGAACACTGAAGCTTTCTTT; CDR3: CASTEGTVNTEAFF; V: TRBV7-2; size: few; D: -; J: TRBJ1-1
DNA: TGTGCCAGCAGCGTAGATCCGAGCTCTGGAAACACCATATATTTT; CDR3: CASSVDPSSGNTIYF; V: TRBV9; size: medium-sized; D: -; J: TRBJ1-3
DNA: TGCGCCAGCAGCTTGGCGACTAGCTCCTACGAGCAGTACTTC; CDR3: CASSLATSSYEQYF; V: TRBV5-1; size: few; D: -; J: TRBJ2-7
DNA: TGTGCCAGCAGCTTAGGGGAGACAGGCGGTAATCAGCCCCAGCATTTT; CDR3: CASSLGETGGNQPQHF; V: TRBV7-9; size: -; D: -; J: TRBJ1-5